This T cell receptor beta chain originates from a study of cytomegalovirus exposure and HLA in healthy donors. Study-wide results and limits: Equally common other TCR beta chains were less clonally expanded than HLA-associated ones, a later analysis found. It was reported in a later analysis that an Asian-associated ancestry cluster showed fewer N-insertions than the approximately 690-donor mean. The majority of TCR sequences were rare, yet some public TCRs appeared in many donors. Accounts indicate the classifier identified cytomegalovirus status with strong specificity and sensitivity.

Germline loops: CDR1 SGHRS, CDR2 YFSETQ. V shed 4 bases and J 1 base; nucleotides not matched to a gene: 7. The CDR3 is 16 residues long. Remarks on this clone: Its antigen is currently unknown.

The PCR employed 60 Vbeta primers together with 13 Jbeta primers. Some clones are missing from TCRdb's copy, which holds only in-frame ones; the method was immunoSEQ multiplex PCR. This repertoire comprises approximately 200,000 clones; its ten largest clones make up 0.74%. The clonotype comes from a boy younger than 18 in good health and CMV-seronegative. Source material: PBMCs. The genes are TRBV5-1 and TRBJ2-1, with TRBD1 matching 8 bases. Here the CDR3 reads CASSAAGGASYNEQFF. The DNA for the CDR3 is TGCGCCAGCAGCGCCGCAGGGGGCGCTTCCTACAATGAGCAGTTCTTC.